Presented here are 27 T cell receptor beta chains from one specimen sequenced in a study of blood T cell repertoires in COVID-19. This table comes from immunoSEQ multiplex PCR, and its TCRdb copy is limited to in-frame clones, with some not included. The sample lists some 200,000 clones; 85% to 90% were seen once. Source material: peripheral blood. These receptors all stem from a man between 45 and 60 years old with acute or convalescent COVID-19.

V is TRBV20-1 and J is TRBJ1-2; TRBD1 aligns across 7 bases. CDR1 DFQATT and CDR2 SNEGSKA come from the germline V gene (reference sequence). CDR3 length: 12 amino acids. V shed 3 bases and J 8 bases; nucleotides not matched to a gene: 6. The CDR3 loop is CSASTGAGGYTF. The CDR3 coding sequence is TGCAGTGCTAGTACAGGGGCCGGCGGCTACACCTTC.

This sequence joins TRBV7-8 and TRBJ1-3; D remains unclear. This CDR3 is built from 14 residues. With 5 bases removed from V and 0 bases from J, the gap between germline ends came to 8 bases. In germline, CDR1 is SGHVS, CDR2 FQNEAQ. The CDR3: CASSPRPSGNTIYF. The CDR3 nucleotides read TGTGCCAGCAGCCCGCGGCCCTCTGGAAACACCATATATTTT.

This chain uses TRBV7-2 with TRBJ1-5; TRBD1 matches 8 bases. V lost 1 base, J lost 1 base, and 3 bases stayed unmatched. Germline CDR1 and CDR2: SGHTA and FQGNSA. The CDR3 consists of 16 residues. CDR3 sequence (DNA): TGTGCCAGCAGCTTAGTCACAGGGGGAAGCAATCAGCCCCAGCATTTT. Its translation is CASSLVTGGSNQPQHF.

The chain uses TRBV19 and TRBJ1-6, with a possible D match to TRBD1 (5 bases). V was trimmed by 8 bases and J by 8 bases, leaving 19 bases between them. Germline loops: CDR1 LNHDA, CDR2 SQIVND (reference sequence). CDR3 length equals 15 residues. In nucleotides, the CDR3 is TGTGCCAGTGGAAGGGGCAAACCCCCGGATTCACCCCTCCACTTT. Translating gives CASGRGKPPDSPLHF.

DNA of the CDR3: TGTGCCAGTAGTAACTGGCAGGGGAACACTGAAGCTTTCTTT. It yields the protein CASSNWQGNTEAFF. The chain combines TRBV19 with TRBJ1-1, with D tentatively TRBD1 (5 bases). Trimming pared 4 bases from V and 1 base from J, leaving 10 bases between. The CDR3 has 14 residues. Looked up from germline, CDR1 is LNHDA and CDR2 is SQIVND (reference sequence).

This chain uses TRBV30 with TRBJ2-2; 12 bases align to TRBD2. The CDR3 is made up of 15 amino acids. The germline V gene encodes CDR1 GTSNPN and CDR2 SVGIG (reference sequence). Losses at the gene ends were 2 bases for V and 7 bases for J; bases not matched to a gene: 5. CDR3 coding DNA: TGTGCCTGGAGTCGACTAGCGGGGGTAGGCGGGGAGCTGTTTTTT. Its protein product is CAWSRLAGVGGELFF.

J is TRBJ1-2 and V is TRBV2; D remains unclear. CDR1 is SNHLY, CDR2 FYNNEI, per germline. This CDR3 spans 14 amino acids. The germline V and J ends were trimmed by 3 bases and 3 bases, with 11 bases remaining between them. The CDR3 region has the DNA TGTGCCAGCAGTGACATCGGTTCGCACTATGGCTACACCTTC. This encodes CASSDIGSHYGYTF.

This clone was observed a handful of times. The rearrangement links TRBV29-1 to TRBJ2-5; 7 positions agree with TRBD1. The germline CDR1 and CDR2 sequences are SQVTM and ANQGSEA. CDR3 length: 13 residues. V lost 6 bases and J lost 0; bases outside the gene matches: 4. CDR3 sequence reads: CSVRRGYQETQYF. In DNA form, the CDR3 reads TGCAGCGTCCGCAGGGGGTACCAAGAGACCCAGTACTTC.

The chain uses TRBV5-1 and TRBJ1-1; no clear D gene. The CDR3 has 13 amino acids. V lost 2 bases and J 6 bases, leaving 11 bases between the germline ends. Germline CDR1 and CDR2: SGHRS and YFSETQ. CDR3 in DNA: TGCGCCAGCAGCTTCGGCGGGTGGGCTGAAGCTTTCTTT. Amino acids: CASSFGGWAEAFF.

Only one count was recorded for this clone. This chain's CDR3 is CASSQDPQGGYYGYTF. In DNA form, the CDR3 reads TGTGCCAGCAGCCAAGATCCACAGGGAGGGTACTATGGCTACACCTTC. The gene calls are TRBV4-2 and TRBJ1-2, with D possibly TRBD1 on 6 matching bases. Germline CDR1 LGHNA, CDR2 YNFKEQ. Trimming cost V 0 bases and J 3 bases, with 14 bases left between them. The CDR3 is made up of 16 amino acids.

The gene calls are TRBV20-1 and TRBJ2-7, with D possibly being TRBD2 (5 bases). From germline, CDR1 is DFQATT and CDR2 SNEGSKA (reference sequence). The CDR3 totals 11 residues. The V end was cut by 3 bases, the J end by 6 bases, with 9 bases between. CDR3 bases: TGCAGTGCTAGTCCGGCGGGCGAGCAGTACTTC. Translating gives CSASPAGEQYF.

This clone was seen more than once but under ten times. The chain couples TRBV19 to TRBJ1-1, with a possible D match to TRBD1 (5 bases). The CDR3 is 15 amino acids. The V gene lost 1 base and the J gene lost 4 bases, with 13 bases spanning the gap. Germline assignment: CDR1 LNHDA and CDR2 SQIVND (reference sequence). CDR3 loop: CASSIVAGWSTEAFF. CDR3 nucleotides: TGTGCCAGTAGTATAGTGGCAGGGTGGAGCACTGAAGCTTTCTTT. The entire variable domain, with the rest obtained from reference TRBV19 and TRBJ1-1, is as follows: DGGITQSPKYLFRKEGQNVTLSCEQNLNHDAMYWYRQDPGQGLRLIYYSQIVNDFQKGDIAEGYSVSREKKESFPLTVTSAQKNPTAFYLCASSIVAGWSTEAFFGQGTRLTVV.

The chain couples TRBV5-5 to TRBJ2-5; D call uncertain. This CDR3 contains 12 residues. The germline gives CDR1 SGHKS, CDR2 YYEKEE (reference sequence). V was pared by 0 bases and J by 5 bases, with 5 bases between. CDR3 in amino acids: CASSLGVETQYF. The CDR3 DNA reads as TGTGCCAGCAGCTTGGGAGTGGAGACCCAGTACTTC. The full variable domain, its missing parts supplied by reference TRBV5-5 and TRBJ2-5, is DAGVTQSPTHLIKTRGQQVTLRCSPISGHKSVSWYQQVLGQGPQFIFQYYEKEERGRGNFPDRFSARQFPNYSSELNVNALLLGDSALYLCASSLGVETQYFGPGTRLLVL.

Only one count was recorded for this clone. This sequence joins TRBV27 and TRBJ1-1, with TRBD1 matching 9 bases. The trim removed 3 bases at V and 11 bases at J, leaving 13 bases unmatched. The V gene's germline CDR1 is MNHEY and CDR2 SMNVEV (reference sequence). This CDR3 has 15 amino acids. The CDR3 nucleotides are TGTGCCAGCAGTTTTTCCACAGGGGGCGCATTAGTCGCTTTCTTT. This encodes CASSFSTGGALVAFF.

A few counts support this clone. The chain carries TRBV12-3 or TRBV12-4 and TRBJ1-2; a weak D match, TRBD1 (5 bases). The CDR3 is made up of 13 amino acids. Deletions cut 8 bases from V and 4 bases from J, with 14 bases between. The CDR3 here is CASVGGTGYGYTF. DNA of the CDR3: TGTGCCAGCGTGGGGGGGACCGGCTATGGCTACACCTTC.

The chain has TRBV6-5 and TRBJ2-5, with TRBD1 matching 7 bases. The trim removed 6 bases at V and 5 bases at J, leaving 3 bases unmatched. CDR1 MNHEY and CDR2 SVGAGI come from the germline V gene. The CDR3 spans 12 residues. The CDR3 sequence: CASRGGAETQYF. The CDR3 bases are TGTGCCAGCAGAGGGGGCGCGGAGACCCAGTACTTC.

The CDR3 here is CASSLTTSPKGETQYF. CDR3 bases: TGCGCCAGCAGCCTAACGACTAGCCCCAAGGGGGAGACCCAGTACTTC. The J gene is TRBJ2-5, the V gene TRBV5-1; 7 bases match TRBD2. V trimming: 4 bases; J trimming: 5 bases; junction bases outside the gene matches: 14. The CDR3 has 16 residues. Germline loops: CDR1 SGHRS, CDR2 YFSETQ.

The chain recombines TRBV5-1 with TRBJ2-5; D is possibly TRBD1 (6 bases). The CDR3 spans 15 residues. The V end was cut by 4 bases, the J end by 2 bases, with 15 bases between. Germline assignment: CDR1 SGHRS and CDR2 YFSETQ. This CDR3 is CASSVSGTQQETQYF. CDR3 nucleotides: TGCGCCAGCAGCGTCTCCGGGACACAACAAGAGACCCAGTACTTC. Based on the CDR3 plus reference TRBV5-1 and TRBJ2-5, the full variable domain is KAGVTQTPRYLIKTRGQQVTLSCSPISGHRSVSWYQQTPGQGLQFLFEYFSETQRNKGNFPGRFSGRQFSNSRSEMNVSTLELGDSALYLCASSVSGTQQETQYFGPGTRLLVL.

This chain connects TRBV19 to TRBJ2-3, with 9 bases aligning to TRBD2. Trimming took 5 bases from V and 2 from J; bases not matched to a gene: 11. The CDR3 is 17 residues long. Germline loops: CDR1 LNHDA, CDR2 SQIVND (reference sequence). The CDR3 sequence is CASSRTVAGGFTDTQYF. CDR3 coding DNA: TGTGCCAGTAGTCGGACGGTCGCGGGGGGGTTCACAGATACGCAGTATTTT.

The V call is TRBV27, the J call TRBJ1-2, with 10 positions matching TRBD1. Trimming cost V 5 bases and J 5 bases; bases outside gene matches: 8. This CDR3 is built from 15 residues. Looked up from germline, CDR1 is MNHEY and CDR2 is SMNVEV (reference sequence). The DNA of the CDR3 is TGTGCCAGCAGTGGCGCCGGGACAGGGGATTATGGCTACACCTTC. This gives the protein CASSGAGTGDYGYTF.

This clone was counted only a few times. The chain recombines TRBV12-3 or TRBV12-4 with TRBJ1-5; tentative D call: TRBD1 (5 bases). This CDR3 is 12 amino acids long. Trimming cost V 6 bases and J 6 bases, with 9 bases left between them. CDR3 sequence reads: CASRAGIQPQHF. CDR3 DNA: TGTGCCAGCAGGGCAGGGATTCAGCCCCAGCATTTT.

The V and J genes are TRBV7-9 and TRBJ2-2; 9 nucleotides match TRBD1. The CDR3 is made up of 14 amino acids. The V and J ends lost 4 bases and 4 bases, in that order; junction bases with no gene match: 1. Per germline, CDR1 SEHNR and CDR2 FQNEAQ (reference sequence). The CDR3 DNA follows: TGTGCCAGCAGCTGGACAGGGGTCACCGGGGAGCTGTTTTTT. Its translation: CASSWTGVTGELFF.

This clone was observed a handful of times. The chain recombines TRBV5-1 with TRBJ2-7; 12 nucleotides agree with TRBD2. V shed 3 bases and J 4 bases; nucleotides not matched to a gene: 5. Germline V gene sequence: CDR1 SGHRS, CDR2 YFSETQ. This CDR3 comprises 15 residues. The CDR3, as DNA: TGCGCCAGCAGCTATGGACTAGCGGGGAAATACGAGCAGTACTTC. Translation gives CASSYGLAGKYEQYF.

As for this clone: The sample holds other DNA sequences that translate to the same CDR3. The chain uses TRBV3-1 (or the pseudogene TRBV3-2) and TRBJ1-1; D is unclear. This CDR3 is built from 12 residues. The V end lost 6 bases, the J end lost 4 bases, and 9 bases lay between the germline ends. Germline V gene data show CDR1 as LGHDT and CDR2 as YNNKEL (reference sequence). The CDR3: CASSRGGTEAFF. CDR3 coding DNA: TGTGCCAGCAGTCGGGGTGGCACTGAAGCTTTCTTT.

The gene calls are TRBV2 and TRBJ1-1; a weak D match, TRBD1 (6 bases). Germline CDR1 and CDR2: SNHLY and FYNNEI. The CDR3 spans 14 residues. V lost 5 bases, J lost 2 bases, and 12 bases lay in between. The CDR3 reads CASSKQGANTEAFF. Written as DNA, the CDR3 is TGTGCCAGCAGTAAACAGGGAGCCAACACTGAAGCTTTCTTT.

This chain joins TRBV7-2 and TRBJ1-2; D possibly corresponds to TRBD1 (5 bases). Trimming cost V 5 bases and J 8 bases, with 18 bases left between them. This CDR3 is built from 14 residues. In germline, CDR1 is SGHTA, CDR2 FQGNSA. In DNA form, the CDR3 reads TGTGCCAGCAGCGCTGCGGGGCTCGGAGTGGGCTACACCTTC. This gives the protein CASSAAGLGVGYTF.

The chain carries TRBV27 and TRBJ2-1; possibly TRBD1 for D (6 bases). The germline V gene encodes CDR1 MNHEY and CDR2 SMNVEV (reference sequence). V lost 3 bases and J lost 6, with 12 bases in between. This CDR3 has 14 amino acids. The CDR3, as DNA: TGTGCCAGCAGTTTCACAGGGTGGGTCAATGAGCAGTTCTTC. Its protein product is CASSFTGWVNEQFF.